What follows is one TCR beta chain and its context. This record belongs to a study of blood T cell repertoires in COVID-19. Generated by immunoSEQ multiplex PCR, the TCRdb table keeps only in-frame clones and is missing some. Here the sample spans approximately 440,000 clones, 75% to 90% being singletons. The recovered donors of Cohort 3 showed two negative PCRs, clearance, or symptom resolution. The clonotype comes from a woman under 30 who had recovered from COVID-19. What was sequenced was PBMCs or T cells enriched from blood (not recorded which).

Here the CDR3 DNA reads TGTGCCAGCAGCCAGGGACAGGCCTACTACGAGCAGTACTTC. Translation: CASSQGQAYYEQYF. This rearrangement joins TRBV11-2 to TRBJ2-7; 8 bases align to TRBD1. V was pared by 5 bases and J by 3 bases, with 6 bases of the junction left unmatched. The CDR3 covers 14 residues. Germline lookup yields CDR1 SGHAT and CDR2 FQNNGV.